This paragraph reports one T cell receptor beta chain. The germline V gene has CDR1 SGHRS and CDR2 YFSETQ. The CDR3 length is 16 residues. Trimming took 2 bases from V and 3 from J; bases not matched to a gene: 11. These data originate in a study of shared clonotypes between healthy human individuals. Only in-frame clones appear in the TCRdb table, and some are missing; sequencing was by immunoSEQ multiplex PCR. Here the sample spans more than 1,200,000 clones, 98% being singletons. The receptor was derived from a man between 25 and 39 years old in good health. The source material was naive CD4+ T cells sorted from blood. Subset specified: CD45RA+ positively selected. J is TRBJ2-7 and V is TRBV5-1; 7 bases are shared with TRBD1. CDR3 residues: CASSFPNRGSDYEQYF. The CDR3 nucleotides read TGCGCCAGCAGCTTCCCTAACAGGGGCTCGGACTACGAGCAGTACTTC.